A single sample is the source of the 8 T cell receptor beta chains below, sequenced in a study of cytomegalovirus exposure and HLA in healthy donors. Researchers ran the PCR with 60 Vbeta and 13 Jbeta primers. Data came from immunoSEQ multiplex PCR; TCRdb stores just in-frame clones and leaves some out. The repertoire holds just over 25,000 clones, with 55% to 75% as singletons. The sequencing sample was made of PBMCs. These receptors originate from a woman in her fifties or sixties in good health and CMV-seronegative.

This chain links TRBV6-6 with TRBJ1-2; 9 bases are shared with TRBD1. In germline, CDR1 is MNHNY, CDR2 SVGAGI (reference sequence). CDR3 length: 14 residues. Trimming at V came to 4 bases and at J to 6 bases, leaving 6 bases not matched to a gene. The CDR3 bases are TGTGCCAGCAGTTCTACAGGGGGCGCTAATGGCTACACCTTC. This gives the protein CASSSTGGANGYTF.

The CDR3 sequence is CASSYWASGGYEQYF. The CDR3 DNA reads TGTGCCAGCAGTTACTGGGCTAGCGGGGGTTACGAGCAGTACTTC. The V and J genes are TRBV6-5 and TRBJ2-7; 10 bases align to TRBD2. Germline assignment: CDR1 MNHEY and CDR2 SVGAGI. V lost 1 base to trimming and J lost 4 bases; unmatched junction nucleotides: 4. The CDR3 covers 15 residues.

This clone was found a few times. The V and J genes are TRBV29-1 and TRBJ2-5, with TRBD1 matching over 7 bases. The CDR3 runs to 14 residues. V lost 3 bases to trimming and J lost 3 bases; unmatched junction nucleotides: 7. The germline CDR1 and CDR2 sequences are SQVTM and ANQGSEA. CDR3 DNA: TGCAGCGTTGAGGCCGGGACAGCCAAAGAGACCCAGTACTTC. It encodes CSVEAGTAKETQYF.

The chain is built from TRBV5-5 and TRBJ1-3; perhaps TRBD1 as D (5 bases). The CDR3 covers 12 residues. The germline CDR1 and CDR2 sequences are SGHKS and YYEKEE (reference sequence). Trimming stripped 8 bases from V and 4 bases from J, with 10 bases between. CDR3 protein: CASIGGGNTIYF. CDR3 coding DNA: TGTGCCAGTATCGGGGGGGGAAACACCATATATTTT.

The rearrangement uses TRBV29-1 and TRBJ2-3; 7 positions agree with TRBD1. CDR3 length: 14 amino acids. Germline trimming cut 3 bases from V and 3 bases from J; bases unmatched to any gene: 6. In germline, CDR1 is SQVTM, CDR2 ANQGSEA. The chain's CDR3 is CSVDGTDSTDTQYF. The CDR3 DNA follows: TGCAGCGTTGACGGGACAGACTCTACAGATACGCAGTATTTT.

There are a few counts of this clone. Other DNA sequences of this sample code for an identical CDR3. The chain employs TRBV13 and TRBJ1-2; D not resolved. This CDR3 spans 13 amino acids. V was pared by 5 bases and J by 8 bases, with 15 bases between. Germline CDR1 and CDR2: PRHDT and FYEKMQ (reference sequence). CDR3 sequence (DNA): TGTGCCAGCAGCCAGGTCCCTCCGGAAGGCTACACCTTC. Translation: CASSQVPPEGYTF.

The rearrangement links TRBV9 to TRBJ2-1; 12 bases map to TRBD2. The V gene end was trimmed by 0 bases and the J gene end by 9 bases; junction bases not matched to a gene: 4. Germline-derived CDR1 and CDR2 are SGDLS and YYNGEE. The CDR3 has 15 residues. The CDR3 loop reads CASSVGLAGAGEQFF. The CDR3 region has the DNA TGTGCCAGCAGCGTAGGACTAGCGGGAGCGGGTGAGCAGTTCTTC.

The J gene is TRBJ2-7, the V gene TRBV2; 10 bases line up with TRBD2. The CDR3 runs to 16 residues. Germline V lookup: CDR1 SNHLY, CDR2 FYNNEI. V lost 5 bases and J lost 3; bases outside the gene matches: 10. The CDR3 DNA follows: TGTGCCAGCAGTCAGGAAACTAGCGGGATCATCTACGAGCAGTACTTC. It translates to CASSQETSGIIYEQYF.